What follows are 28 T cell receptor beta chains derived from one specimen sequenced in a study of vaccination effects on CD4 cells after COVID-19. Data came from immunoSEQ multiplex PCR; TCRdb stores just in-frame clones and leaves some out. This sample yields 41,000 or so clones, of which over 60% are seen a single time; 2.5% to 3.5% belongs to the top ten. Within the ViraFEST assay, antigen-specific CD4+ T cells underwent expansion with viral peptide pools prior to sequencing. Following culture for about ten days, CD4+ T cells were isolated. Nucleocapsid antibodies stayed negative before and after vaccination, showing no earlier SARS-CoV-2 infection. What these receptors recognize is not known. The material sequenced was CD4+ T cells from PBMCs cultured with HCoV-NL63 spike peptides, taken before COVID-19 vaccination. These receptors all stem from a human donor who received a COVID-19 vaccine.

The rearrangement uses TRBV5-4 and TRBJ2-3; TRBD1 aligns across 7 bases. The CDR3 has 15 residues. Germline loops: CDR1 SGHNT, CDR2 YYREEE (reference sequence). Losses at the gene ends were 3 bases for V and 0 bases for J; bases not matched to a gene: 4. The CDR3 nucleotides are TGTGCCAGCAGCTCCCGGGACAGAAGCACAGATACGCAGTATTTT. Protein product: CASSSRDRSTDTQYF.

This chain uses TRBV11-1 with TRBJ1-1; D not resolved. The CDR3 totals 13 residues. Germline-derived CDR1 and CDR2 are SGHAT and FQDESV (reference sequence). Trimming removed 3 bases at V and 5 bases at J, with 10 bases between. CDR3 sequence (DNA): TGTGCCAGCAGCTTCAATTCTGGGACTGAAGCTTTCTTT. This sequence encodes CASSFNSGTEAFF.

The chain is built from TRBV5-1 and TRBJ2-1; D is possibly TRBD2 (6 bases). Trimming cost V 0 bases and J 4 bases, with 14 bases left between them. Germline V gene data show CDR1 as SGHRS and CDR2 as YFSETQ. The CDR3 runs 16 residues. CDR3 sequence reads: CASSLAPGDGYNEQFF. The CDR3 DNA reads as TGCGCCAGCAGCTTGGCCCCGGGGGACGGATACAATGAGCAGTTCTTC.

The chain is built from TRBV30 and TRBJ1-1; possible D gene TRBD1, 6 bases. V shed 6 bases and J shed 0 bases, with 14 bases lying between them. The germline V gene has CDR1 GTSNPN and CDR2 SVGIG (reference sequence). The CDR3 length is 14 residues. For the CDR3, the DNA is TGTGCCTGTAAAAGGGGGACGGTGAACACTGAAGCTTTCTTT. Translating gives CACKRGTVNTEAFF.

The V and J genes are TRBV10-1 and TRBJ2-2; 8 bases line up with TRBD1. The ends lost 1 base at V and 2 bases at J; junction bases unmatched: 3. This CDR3 comprises 16 residues. Germline CDR1 and CDR2: WNHNN and SYGVQD (reference sequence). The chain's CDR3 is CASSEWTGLNTGELFF. The CDR3 nucleotides are TGCGCCAGCAGTGAGTGGACAGGGCTCAACACCGGGGAGCTGTTTTTT.

The sample holds a few counts of this clone. The chain joins TRBV12-3 or TRBV12-4 to TRBJ1-2; 7 bases are shared with TRBD1. Trimming removed 6 bases from V and 4 bases from J; junction bases left unmatched: 2. This CDR3 is 12 amino acids long. CDR3: CASRGQPYGYTF. CDR3 nucleotide sequence: TGTGCCAGCAGGGGACAGCCCTATGGCTACACCTTC.

The rearrangement uses TRBV5-5 and TRBJ1-1, with unresolved D. This CDR3 is built from 14 residues. CDR1 and CDR2 from the germline V gene are SGHKS and YYEKEE (reference sequence). Trimming shortened V by 3 bases and J by 0 bases, and 9 bases separated the two germline ends. The CDR3 is CASSWTTLNTEAFF. As DNA, the CDR3 is TGTGCCAGCAGCTGGACGACACTGAACACTGAAGCTTTCTTT.

The CDR3, as DNA: TGTGCCAGCAGCTTGGACAGACTATCACCCCTCCACTTT. Translation gives CASSLDRLSPLHF. The chain is built from TRBV5-4 and TRBJ1-6; D unclear. The CDR3 loop spans 13 amino acids. Germline V gene sequence: CDR1 SGHNT, CDR2 YYREEE (reference sequence). The V gene lost 0 bases and the J gene lost 10 bases, with 8 bases spanning the gap. The full variable domain, completed using reference TRBV5-4 and TRBJ1-6, is ETGVTQSPTHLIKTRGQQVTLRCSSQSGHNTVSWYQQALGQGPQFIFQYYREEENGRGNFPPRFSGLQFPNYSSELNVNALELDDSALYLCASSLDRLSPLHFGNGTRLTVT.

Concerning this clone itself: One junction end disagrees with the germline gene, perhaps due to a read error. This chain joins TRBV6-5 and TRBJ1-6; TRBD1 is a possible D gene (5 bases). From germline, CDR1 is MNHEY and CDR2 SVGAGI. The CDR3 spans 13 residues. The CDR3 sequence: CAGRPGKNSPLHF. The DNA for the CDR3 is TGTGCCGGCAGGCCAGGGAAAAATTCACCCCTCCACTTT.

The chain joins TRBV19 to TRBJ1-6, with a possible D match to TRBD1 (5 bases). V lost 7 bases, J lost 6 bases, and 13 bases lay in between. The length of the CDR3 is 14 residues. CDR1 and CDR2 (germline): LNHDA, SQIVND (reference sequence). The CDR3 DNA follows: TGTGCCAGTACCCCGGGACGGAGTAATTCACCCCTCCACTTT. Its protein product is CASTPGRSNSPLHF.

The chain combines TRBV5-1 with TRBJ1-1, with no clear D. The CDR3 length is 15 residues. Germline V CDR1 and CDR2: SGHRS, YFSETQ. The V end was cut by 0 bases, the J end by 1 base, with 10 bases between. In DNA form, the CDR3 reads TGCGCCAGCAGCTTGGACGGCCCCGGGAACACTGAAGCTTTCTTT. Its protein is CASSLDGPGNTEAFF.

The gene calls are TRBV5-6 and TRBJ2-1; 9 bases map to TRBD1. The CDR3 consists of 17 residues. The ends lost 0 bases at V and 3 bases at J; junction bases unmatched: 7. Germline lookup yields CDR1 SGHDT and CDR2 YYEEEE. CDR3 in amino acids: CASSLEARDRVYNEQFF. CDR3 DNA: TGTGCCAGCAGCTTGGAAGCGAGGGACAGGGTCTACAATGAGCAGTTCTTC.

The chain combines TRBV6-6 with TRBJ1-2, with 7 bases fitting TRBD1. The germline CDR1 and CDR2 sequences are MNHNY and SVGAGI (reference sequence). CDR3 size: 12 residues. With V trimmed by 6 bases and J by 4 bases, 2 bases remained unmatched. CDR3 amino acids: CASRTGTYGYTF. As DNA, the CDR3 is TGTGCCAGCAGGACAGGGACCTATGGCTACACCTTC.

The chain links TRBV7-8 to TRBJ2-5, with D perhaps being TRBD1 or TRBD2 (6 bases each). Looked up from germline, CDR1 is SGHVS and CDR2 is FQNEAQ. The V gene lost 11 bases and the J gene lost 5 bases, with 21 bases spanning the gap. This CDR3 is 14 amino acids long. CDR3 sequence (DNA): TGTGCCGTCGGGGGCGCCTTCAAGAGTGAGACCCAGTACTTC. This sequence encodes CAVGGAFKSETQYF.

V usage is TRBV5-1 and J usage is TRBJ2-6; possibly TRBD2 for D (5 bases). The CDR3 covers 16 residues. V was clipped by 4 bases and J by 0 bases, with 11 bases between them. Germline CDR1 SGHRS, CDR2 YFSETQ. DNA of the CDR3: TGCGCCAGCAGCGGAGGACTGAACTCTGGGGCCAACGTCCTGACTTTC. Amino acids: CASSGGLNSGANVLTF.

This chain links TRBV5-1 with TRBJ2-5; 9 bases align to TRBD1. The CDR3 is 14 residues long. V gave up 2 bases and J gave up 2 bases; unmatched junction bases: 1. CDR1 is SGHRS and CDR2 is YFSETQ in the germline V gene. The CDR3 DNA reads as TGCGCCAGCAGCTTACAGGGGGCTCAAGAGACCCAGTACTTC. Translation: CASSLQGAQETQYF.

This clone has only a few counts. The chain recombines TRBV2 with TRBJ1-2, with a possible D match to TRBD1 (6 bases). CDR3 length: 14 amino acids. V lost 6 bases to trimming and J lost 2 bases, with 13 bases between them. Germline V gives CDR1 SNHLY, CDR2 FYNNEI. This CDR3 is CASSPGQANYGYTF. The CDR3 DNA reads TGTGCCAGCAGCCCGGGACAAGCAAACTATGGCTACACCTTC.

The rearrangement joins TRBV7-8 to TRBJ1-1, with 7 bases aligning to TRBD1. Unmatched junction bases numbered 6, after V lost 7 bases and J lost 4 bases. This CDR3 is built from 13 residues. Germline-derived CDR1 and CDR2 are SGHVS and FQNEAQ. The CDR3 loop is CASKSGGSTEAFF. DNA for the CDR3: TGTGCCAGCAAATCAGGGGGTAGCACTGAAGCTTTCTTT.

The chain links TRBV3-1 (or the pseudogene TRBV3-2) to TRBJ2-5; 12 positions agree with TRBD2. From germline, CDR1 is LGHDT and CDR2 YNNKEL (reference sequence). Trimming removed 4 bases from V and 4 bases from J; junction bases left unmatched: 7. The CDR3 is 16 residues long. This chain's CDR3 is CASSLRLAGDRETQYF. The CDR3 region has the DNA TGTGCCAGCAGCCTACGACTAGCGGGGGATCGAGAGACCCAGTACTTC.

The genes are TRBV5-1 and TRBJ2-5, with D possibly matching TRBD1 (6 bases). The V gene's germline CDR1 is SGHRS and CDR2 YFSETQ. This CDR3 has 14 residues. V lost 0 bases to trimming and J lost 4 bases, with 10 bases between them. The CDR3 loop reads CASSLVAGVETQYF. The CDR3 DNA reads TGCGCCAGCAGCTTGGTTGCAGGGGTAGAGACCCAGTACTTC.

The chain is built from TRBV12-3 or TRBV12-4 and TRBJ2-5, with 9 bases that match TRBD1. The J segment lost 4 bases and the V segment lost 6 bases, leaving 3 bases of the junction unmatched. CDR3 length equals 13 residues. The CDR3 reads CASREQGAETQYF. CDR3 bases: TGTGCCAGCAGAGAACAGGGGGCAGAGACCCAGTACTTC.

This clone was seen just once. CDR3 amino acids: CASSPRLAGYNEQFF. The CDR3 DNA sequence: TGTGCCAGCAGCCCTCGTCTAGCGGGGTATAATGAGCAGTTCTTC. This chain uses TRBV7-3 with TRBJ2-1; 9 nucleotides line up with TRBD2. The CDR3 has 15 amino acids. Germline V gene lookup returns CDR1 SGHTA and CDR2 FQGTGA. The V gene end was trimmed by 5 bases and the J gene end by 7 bases; junction bases not matched to a gene: 9.

The chain recombines TRBV5-8 with TRBJ1-1, with TRBD1 as a possible D gene (5 bases). Germline V lookup: CDR1 SGHTS, CDR2 YDEGEE. Trimming cost V 8 bases and J 4 bases, with 24 bases left between them. CDR3 length: 16 residues. CDR3 sequence reads: CASPYLGQGRGTEAFF. The CDR3 nucleotides are TGTGCCAGTCCTTACTTAGGGCAGGGAAGGGGCACTGAAGCTTTCTTT.

This clone has a handful of counts. This chain connects TRBV9 to TRBJ2-2; D gene unclear. This CDR3 contains 16 residues. Trimming shortened V by 0 bases and J by 6 bases, and 15 bases separated the two germline ends. Per germline, CDR1 SGDLS and CDR2 YYNGEE. CDR3 loop: CASSVGGRPVAGELFF. DNA for the CDR3: TGTGCCAGCAGCGTAGGCGGTCGCCCCGTCGCCGGGGAGCTGTTTTTT.

V gene TRBV10-2 combines with J gene TRBJ2-5, with a possible D match to TRBD2 (6 bases). The V end lost 8 bases, the J end lost 2 bases, and 21 bases lay between the germline ends. This CDR3 spans 16 amino acids. The germline gives CDR1 WSHSY, CDR2 SAAADI. CDR3 region: CASRSGTEGTQETQYF. For the CDR3, the DNA is TGCGCCAGCCGCTCCGGGACCGAAGGGACTCAAGAGACCCAGTACTTC.

The V gene is TRBV9, the J gene TRBJ1-4; tentative D call: TRBD1 (6 bases). V shed 2 bases and J shed 5 bases, with 13 bases lying between them. Germline V gives CDR1 SGDLS, CDR2 YYNGEE. CDR3 length: 15 amino acids. CDR3 region: CASSVDTGTNEKLFF. The DNA for the CDR3 is TGTGCCAGCAGCGTTGATACAGGGACCAATGAAAAACTGTTTTTT.

This clone showed up just a few times. The V gene is TRBV5-1, the J gene TRBJ1-5; D may be TRBD1 (6 bases). The CDR3 runs to 13 residues. Germline CDR1 is SGHRS and CDR2 is YFSETQ. Trimming pared 0 bases from V and 7 bases from J, leaving 8 bases between. Written as DNA, the CDR3 is TGCGCCAGCAGCTTGGAGGGGGGCCAGCCCCAGCATTTT. This codes for CASSLEGGQPQHF.

The genes are TRBV11-2 and TRBJ2-5, with 10 bases lining up with TRBD1. In germline, CDR1 is SGHAT, CDR2 FQNNGV. The junction had 16 bases not matched to a gene; V was cut back by 5 bases and J by 1 base. The CDR3 is 19 amino acids. CDR3 protein: CASSRHGPGTGEPQETQYF. In nucleotides, the CDR3 is TGTGCCAGCAGCCGTCACGGCCCAGGGACAGGGGAACCCCAAGAGACCCAGTACTTC.